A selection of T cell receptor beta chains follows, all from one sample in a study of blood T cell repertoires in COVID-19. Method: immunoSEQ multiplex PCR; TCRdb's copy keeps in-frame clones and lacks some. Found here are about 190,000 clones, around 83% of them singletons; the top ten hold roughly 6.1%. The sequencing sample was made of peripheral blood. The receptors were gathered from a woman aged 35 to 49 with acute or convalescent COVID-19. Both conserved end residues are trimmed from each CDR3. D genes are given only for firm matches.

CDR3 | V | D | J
ATRTSGDNEQF | TRBV5-1 | TRBD2 | TRBJ2-1
ATSDPPRVGDHGELF | TRBV24-1 | - | TRBJ2-2
SATPTDGYT | TRBV20-1 | - | TRBJ1-2
AGRQGPNNEQF | TRBV30 | TRBD1 | TRBJ2-1
ASSLLAGTGELF | TRBV7-6 | TRBD2 | TRBJ2-2
ASRIMTGPNYGYT | TRBV28 | - | TRBJ1-2
ASSEIAGGVDTQY | TRBV19 | TRBD2 | TRBJ2-3
SVRTDTQY | TRBV29-1 | - | TRBJ2-3
ASSLSPSGTHEQF | TRBV5-1 | TRBD2 | TRBJ2-1
AWREPGANVLT | TRBV30 | - | TRBJ2-6
ASSRDRGYEQY | TRBV3-1/TRBV3-2 | TRBD1 | TRBJ2-7
ASSLGTGINEQF | TRBV2 | TRBD1 | TRBJ2-1
ATRSGVYNEQF | TRBV15 | TRBD2 | TRBJ2-1
AWKRDTQY | TRBV30 | - | TRBJ2-3
ASSLPGKGDTEAF | TRBV5-4 | - | TRBJ1-1
ASSYDHRANEQY | TRBV6-5 | - | TRBJ2-7
ASSLSGNTIY | TRBV7-9 | - | TRBJ1-3
ASSYGDRAYNEQF | TRBV6-5 | TRBD1 | TRBJ2-1
ASSEPDRADGYT | TRBV6-1 | TRBD1 | TRBJ1-2